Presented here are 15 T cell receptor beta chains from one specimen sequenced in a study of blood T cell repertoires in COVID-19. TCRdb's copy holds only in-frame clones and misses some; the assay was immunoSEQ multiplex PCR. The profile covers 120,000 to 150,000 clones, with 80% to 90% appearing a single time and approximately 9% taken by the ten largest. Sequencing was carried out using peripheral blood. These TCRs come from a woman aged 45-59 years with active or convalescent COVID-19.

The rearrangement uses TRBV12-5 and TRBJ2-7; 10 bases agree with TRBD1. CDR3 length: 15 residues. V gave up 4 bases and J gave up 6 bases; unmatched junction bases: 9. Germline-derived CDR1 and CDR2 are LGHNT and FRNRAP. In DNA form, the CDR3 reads TGTGCTAGTGGTTGGGGGGGACAGGGGATCTCCGAGCAGTACTTC. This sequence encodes CASGWGGQGISEQYF.

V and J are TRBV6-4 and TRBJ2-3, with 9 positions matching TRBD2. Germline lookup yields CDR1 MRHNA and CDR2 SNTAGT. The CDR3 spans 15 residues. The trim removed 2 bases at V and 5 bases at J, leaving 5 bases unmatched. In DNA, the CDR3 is TGTGCCAGCAGTGACAGGCTAGCGGGGCTAGATACGCAGTATTTT. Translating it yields CASSDRLAGLDTQYF.

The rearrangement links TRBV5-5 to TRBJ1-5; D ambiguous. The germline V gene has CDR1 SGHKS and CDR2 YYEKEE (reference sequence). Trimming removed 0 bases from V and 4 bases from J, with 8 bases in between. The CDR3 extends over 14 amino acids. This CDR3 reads CASSLAGNNQPQHF. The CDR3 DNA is TGTGCCAGCAGCTTGGCAGGCAATAATCAGCCCCAGCATTTT.

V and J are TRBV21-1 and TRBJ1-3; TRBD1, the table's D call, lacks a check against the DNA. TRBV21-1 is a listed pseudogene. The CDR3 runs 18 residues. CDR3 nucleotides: TGTGCCAGCAGCAAAATCCTCCGGGACAGGTTAAGTGGAAACACCATATATTTT. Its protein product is CASSKILRDRLSGNTIYF.

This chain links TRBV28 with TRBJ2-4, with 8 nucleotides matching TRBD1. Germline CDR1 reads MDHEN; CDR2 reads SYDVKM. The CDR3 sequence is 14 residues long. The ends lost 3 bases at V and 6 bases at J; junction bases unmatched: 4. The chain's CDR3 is CASSFQGAANIQYF. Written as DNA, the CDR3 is TGTGCCAGCAGTTTTCAGGGGGCGGCAAACATTCAGTACTTC.

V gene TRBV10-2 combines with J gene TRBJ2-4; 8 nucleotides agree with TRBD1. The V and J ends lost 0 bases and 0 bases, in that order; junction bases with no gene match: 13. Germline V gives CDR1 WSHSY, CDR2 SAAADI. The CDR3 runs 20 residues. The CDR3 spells CASSESMAAGGLLAKNIQYF. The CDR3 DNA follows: TGCGCCAGCAGTGAGTCGATGGCGGCAGGGGGCCTTCTAGCCAAAAACATTCAGTACTTC.

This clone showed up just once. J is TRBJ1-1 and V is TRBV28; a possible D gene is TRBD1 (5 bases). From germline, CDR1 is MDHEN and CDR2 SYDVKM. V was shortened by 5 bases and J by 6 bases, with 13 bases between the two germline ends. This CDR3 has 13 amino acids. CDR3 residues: CASSPTGEPEAFF. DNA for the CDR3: TGTGCCAGCAGTCCAACGGGGGAGCCTGAAGCTTTCTTT.

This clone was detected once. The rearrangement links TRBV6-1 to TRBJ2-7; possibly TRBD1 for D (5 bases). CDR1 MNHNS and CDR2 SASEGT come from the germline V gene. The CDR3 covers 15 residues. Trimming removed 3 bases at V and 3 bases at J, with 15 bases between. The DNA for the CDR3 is TGTGCCAGCAGTGAGACGACAGCAGCGATCTACGAGCAGTACTTC. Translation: CASSETTAAIYEQYF.

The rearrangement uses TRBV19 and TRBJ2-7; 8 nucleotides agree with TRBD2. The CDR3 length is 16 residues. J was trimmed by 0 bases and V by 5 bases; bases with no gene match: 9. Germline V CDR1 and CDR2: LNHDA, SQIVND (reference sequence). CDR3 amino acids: CASSSPTSGVSYEQYF. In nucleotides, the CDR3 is TGTGCCAGTAGTTCCCCCACTAGCGGCGTCTCCTACGAGCAGTACTTC.

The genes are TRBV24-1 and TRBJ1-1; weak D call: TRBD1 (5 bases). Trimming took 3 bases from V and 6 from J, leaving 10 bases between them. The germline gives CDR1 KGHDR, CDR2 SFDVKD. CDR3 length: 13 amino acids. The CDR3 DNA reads TGTGCCACCAGTGATCCCAGGGTCCCTGAAGCTTTCTTT. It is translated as CATSDPRVPEAFF.

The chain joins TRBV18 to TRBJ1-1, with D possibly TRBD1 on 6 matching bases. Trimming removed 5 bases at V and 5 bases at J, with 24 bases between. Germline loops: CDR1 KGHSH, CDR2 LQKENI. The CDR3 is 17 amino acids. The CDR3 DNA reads TGTGCCAGCTCAAACCTTATAGGGGCAGGGGAAGGGACTGAAGCTTTCTTT. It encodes CASSNLIGAGEGTEAFF.

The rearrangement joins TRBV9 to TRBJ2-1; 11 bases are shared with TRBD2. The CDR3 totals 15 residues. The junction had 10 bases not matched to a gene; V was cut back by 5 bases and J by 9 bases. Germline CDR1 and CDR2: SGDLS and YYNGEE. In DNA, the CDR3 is TGTGCCAGCAGTGGAACGACTAGCGGGGTGGGTGAGCAGTTCTTC. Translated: CASSGTTSGVGEQFF.

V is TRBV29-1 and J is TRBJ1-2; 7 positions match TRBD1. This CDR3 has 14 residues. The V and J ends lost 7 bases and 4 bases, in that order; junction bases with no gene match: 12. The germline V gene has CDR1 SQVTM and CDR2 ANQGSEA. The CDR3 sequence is CSAQGGAESYGYTF. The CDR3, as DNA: TGCAGCGCCCAAGGGGGCGCAGAGAGCTATGGCTACACCTTC.

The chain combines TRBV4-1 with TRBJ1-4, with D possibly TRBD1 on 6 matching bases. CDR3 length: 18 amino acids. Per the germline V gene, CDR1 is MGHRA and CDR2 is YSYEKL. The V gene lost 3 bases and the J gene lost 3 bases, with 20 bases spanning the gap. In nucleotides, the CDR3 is TGCGCCAGCAGCCACCAAGCGACACAGGGTAGGGCTAATGAAAAACTGTTTTTT. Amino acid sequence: CASSHQATQGRANEKLFF.

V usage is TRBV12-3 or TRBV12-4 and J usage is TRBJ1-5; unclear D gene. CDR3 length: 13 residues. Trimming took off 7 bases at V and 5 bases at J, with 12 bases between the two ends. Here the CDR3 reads CASTFSLDQPQHF. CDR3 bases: TGTGCCAGCACGTTCAGTCTTGATCAGCCCCAGCATTTT.